These 11 T cell receptor beta chains were all obtained from the same sample, sequenced in a study of beta chain features in type 1 diabetes. All of the isolated RNA was reverse transcribed, so expressed TCRB transcripts were sequenced. Here immunoSEQ multiplex PCR was the method, and the copy in TCRdb shows in-frame clones only, minus some. The sample records about 250,000 clones, 13% to 15% being singletons. Sequenced: naive CD4+ T cells from blood. Source of these receptors: a woman in her 40s in good health.

This clone was counted a few times. J is TRBJ1-1 and V is TRBV20-1; D is unresolved. The CDR3 has 11 amino acids. V lost 6 bases, J lost 3 bases, and 8 bases lay in between. Germline CDR1 DFQATT, CDR2 SNEGSKA (reference sequence). CDR3 loop: CSAPRDTEAFF. CDR3 sequence (DNA): TGCAGTGCCCCCCGGGACACTGAAGCTTTCTTT.

This clone appeared a few times. The V call is TRBV19, the J call TRBJ1-2; D gene unclear. Trimming cost V 7 bases and J 4 bases, with 16 bases left between them. Germline CDR1 reads LNHDA; CDR2 reads SQIVND (reference sequence). The length of the CDR3 is 14 residues. The CDR3 DNA is TGTGCCAGTACTCGCGGCCAGACCTCCTATGGCTACACCTTC. It translates to CASTRGQTSYGYTF. Together with reference TRBV19 and TRBJ1-2, the CDR3 gives the full variable domain: DGGITQSPKYLFRKEGQNVTLSCEQNLNHDAMYWYRQDPGQGLRLIYYSQIVNDFQKGDIAEGYSVSREKKESFPLTVTSAQKNPTAFYLCASTRGQTSYGYTFGSGTRLTVV.

V is TRBV4-3 and J is TRBJ1-6, with a tentative D call TRBD1 (6 bases). The CDR3 has 16 residues. V was clipped by 4 bases and J by 6 bases, with 16 bases between them. Germline values: CDR1 LGHNA, CDR2 YSLEER. This CDR3 is CASSPGGGQINSPLHF. The CDR3 nucleotides are TGCGCCAGCAGCCCGGGGGGAGGACAGATTAATTCACCCCTCCACTTT.

This clone was counted a few times. CDR3 amino acids: CASSYRGQGETQYF. CDR3 in DNA: TGTGCCAGCAGTTACCGAGGCCAGGGCGAGACCCAGTACTTC. The chain combines TRBV6-6 with TRBJ2-5; a possible D gene is TRBD1 (5 bases). CDR3 length equals 14 residues. The ends were cut back, 2 bases at V and 5 bases at J, with 12 bases in the middle. The V gene's germline CDR1 is MNHNY and CDR2 SVGAGI (reference sequence).

The chain employs TRBV7-9 and TRBJ2-7; 7 bases are shared with TRBD1. The length of the CDR3 is 15 residues. CDR1 SEHNR and CDR2 FQNEAQ come from the germline V gene (reference sequence). Losses at the gene ends were 7 bases for V and 7 bases for J; bases not matched to a gene: 16. In DNA, the CDR3 is TGTGCCAGCACCTTCTTCACGAGGGGGCTCGAAGAGCAGTACTTC. This gives the protein CASTFFTRGLEEQYF.

This clone turned up a few times. This chain connects TRBV27 to TRBJ2-2; 10 positions agree with TRBD2. V trimming: 5 bases; J trimming: 5 bases; junction bases outside the gene matches: 5. The CDR3 is 15 residues long. Germline V gene data show CDR1 as MNHEY and CDR2 as SMNVEV (reference sequence). In DNA form, the CDR3 reads TGTGCCAGCAGTACACTAGCGGGGATTACCGGGGAGCTGTTTTTT. This codes for CASSTLAGITGELFF.

This clone was recorded once. This chain connects TRBV27 to TRBJ1-6; D possibly corresponds to TRBD1 (6 bases). The CDR3 consists of 14 residues. V lost 5 bases and J 7 bases, leaving 12 bases between the germline ends. Per the germline V gene, CDR1 is MNHEY and CDR2 is SMNVEV (reference sequence). CDR3 amino acids: CASSRVDRNSPLHF. CDR3 bases: TGTGCCAGCAGTCGGGTGGACAGAAATTCACCCCTCCACTTT.

The rearrangement joins TRBV14 to TRBJ2-5; TRBD1 aligns across 8 bases. Looked up from germline, CDR1 is SGHDN and CDR2 is FVKESK. This CDR3 region has 13 residues. Germline trimming cut 4 bases from V and 7 bases from J; bases unmatched to any gene: 5. CDR3 protein: CASSLTGVVTQYF. The CDR3 bases are TGTGCCAGCAGCCTGACAGGGGTGGTGACCCAGTACTTC.

This chain connects TRBV27 to TRBJ1-5; D not resolved. Germline-derived CDR1 and CDR2 are MNHEY and SMNVEV (reference sequence). The CDR3 covers 15 residues. The V gene lost 5 bases and the J gene lost 6 bases, with 17 bases spanning the gap. DNA for the CDR3: TGTGCCAGCAGTCCGATGAGTAGGCGCGGTCAGCCCCAGCATTTT. Its protein is CASSPMSRRGQPQHF.

This clone was seen a handful of times. The gene calls are TRBV5-1 and TRBJ2-5; 7 nucleotides match TRBD1. J was trimmed by 3 bases and V by 4 bases; bases with no gene match: 12. This CDR3 is built from 16 residues. The germline gives CDR1 SGHRS, CDR2 YFSETQ. The CDR3 sequence: CASSPVQGSTKETQYF. In DNA form, the CDR3 reads TGCGCCAGCAGCCCCGTACAGGGGAGTACTAAAGAGACCCAGTACTTC. Drawing the rest from reference TRBV5-1 and TRBJ2-5, the complete variable domain is KAGVTQTPRYLIKTRGQQVTLSCSPISGHRSVSWYQQTPGQGLQFLFEYFSETQRNKGNFPGRFSGRQFSNSRSEMNVSTLELGDSALYLCASSPVQGSTKETQYFGPGTRLLVL.

This clone was counted a few times. The genes are TRBV15 and TRBJ2-5, with D unresolved. The CDR3 contains 11 residues. Germline V lookup: CDR1 LNHNV, CDR2 YYDKDF (reference sequence). V was cut by 5 bases and J by 5 bases, with 6 bases left in between. The CDR3 bases are TGTGCCACCAGCGCTCGGGAGACCCAGTACTTC. It specifies CATSARETQYF.